A single sample gave rise to the 21 T cell receptor beta chains below, sequenced in a study of regulatory T cells in long-lasting Graves disease. Time point specified: persistent/refractory GD, antithyroid drugs over 5 years with positive TRAb. PBMC RNA was the source of the TCR library. Arm-PCR of CDR3 regions with iRepertoire HTBI primers generated TCR beta libraries. MiXCR, applied by TCRdb to the multiplex PCR reads, yields one record per CDR3 protein. The table has about 420,000 distinct CDR3 sequences, 23% seen once; the top ten hold about 27%. Specimen: peripheral blood mononuclear cells (PBMCs), collected when the disease was refractory, from a patient treated with antithyroid drugs. All receptors derive from a female donor with Graves disease.

This clonotype appeared a few times. The chain employs TRBV12-3 or TRBV12-4 and TRBJ2-2; 13 bases are a match to TRBD2. The CDR3 sequence is 16 residues long. The ends lost 5 bases at V and 5 bases at J; junction bases unmatched: 5. This CDR3 is CASSRRTSGSTGELFF. The CDR3 region has the DNA TGTGCCAGCAGTCGCCGGACTAGCGGGAGTACCGGGGAGCTGTTTTTT.

The V gene is TRBV27, the J gene TRBJ2-7; 7 bases align to TRBD1. V shed 5 bases and J 3 bases; nucleotides not matched to a gene: 7. This CDR3 is built from 14 residues. CDR1 MNHEY and CDR2 SMNVEV come from the germline V gene (reference sequence). This CDR3 is CASSRGQAYYEQYF. DNA of the CDR3: TGTGCCAGCAGTCGCGGACAGGCCTACTACGAGCAGTACTTC.

As to this clonotype: Being one base from a much bigger clone, this may be a read error. V gene TRBV11-2 combines with J gene TRBJ1-1; D gene unclear. The CDR3 has 13 amino acids. The V gene's germline CDR1 is SGHAT and CDR2 FQNNGV. The CDR3 reads CASGLAQHTEAFF. CDR3 DNA: TGTGCCAGCGGCTTAGCACAGCACACTGAAGCTTTCTTT.

This chain connects TRBV7-2 to TRBJ1-6; D gene ambiguous. Germline V gene lookup returns CDR1 SGHTA and CDR2 FQGNSA. The CDR3 has 13 amino acids. Trimming took off 5 bases at V and 6 bases at J, with 8 bases between the two ends. The chain's CDR3 is CASSARVNSPLHF. As DNA, the CDR3 is TGTGCCAGCAGCGCCAGAGTTAATTCACCCCTCCACTTT.

This clonotype has only a few counts. This sequence joins TRBV20-1 and TRBJ2-7, with TRBD2 identical over 10 bases. V gave up 5 bases and J gave up 0 bases; unmatched junction bases: 7. The germline gives CDR1 DFQATT, CDR2 SNEGSKA (reference sequence). This CDR3 contains 15 residues. In nucleotides, the CDR3 is TGCAGTGCTCAAATTACTAGCGGGAACTCCTACGAGCAGTACTTC. Protein sequence: CSAQITSGNSYEQYF.

As to this clonotype: A much larger clone is a single base away; this may be a read error. This chain joins TRBV20-1 and TRBJ1-2, with 8 nucleotides matching TRBD1. CDR3 length: 12 residues. CDR1 and CDR2 from the germline V gene are DFQATT and SNEGSKA (reference sequence). Written as DNA, the CDR3 is TGCAGTGCTATGGACAGGGTCTATGGCTGCACCTTC. It yields the protein CSAMDRVYGCTF.

This clonotype was picked up many times. The V call is TRBV2, the J call TRBJ2-5; D unclear. V gave up 3 bases and J gave up 1 base, with 9 bases separating them. CDR1 is SNHLY, CDR2 FYNNEI, per germline. CDR3 length equals 14 residues. CDR3 nucleotide sequence: TGTGCCAGCAGTGACCCCCCTCCCCAAGAGACCCAGTACTTC. Residues: CASSDPPPQETQYF. The full variable domain, completed using reference TRBV2 and TRBJ2-5, is EPEVTQTPSHQVTQMGQEVILRCVPISNHLYFYWYRQILGQKVEFLVSFYNNEISEKSEIFDDQFSVERPDGSNFTLKIRSTKLEDSAMYFCASSDPPPQETQYFGPGTRLLVL.

This clonotype was seen just once. The V and J genes are TRBV7-2 and TRBJ2-3, with 10 positions matching TRBD2. This CDR3 is 17 amino acids long. CDR1 is SGHTA, CDR2 FQGNSA, per germline. The trim removed 3 bases at V and 6 bases at J, leaving 12 bases unmatched. The DNA of the CDR3 is TGTGCCAGCAGCTTGTCCGCACTAGCGGGAAGGGTGGATACGCAGTATTTT. This sequence encodes CASSLSALAGRVDTQYF.

The chain combines TRBV4-3 with TRBJ1-4; D is undetermined. Trimming took 5 bases from V and 8 from J, leaving 6 bases between them. Germline V lookup: CDR1 LGHNA, CDR2 YSLEER. This CDR3 has 11 amino acids. The chain's CDR3 is CASSGKEKLFF. The CDR3 DNA sequence: TGCGCCAGCAGCGGAAAAGAAAAACTGTTTTTT.

The table lists this clonotype with many counts. V usage is TRBV19 and J usage is TRBJ2-5, with TRBD2 matching 13 bases. The CDR3 consists of 16 residues. Trimming removed 4 bases from V and 1 base from J; junction bases left unmatched: 3. The germline V gene has CDR1 LNHDA and CDR2 SQIVND (reference sequence). The CDR3 sequence is CASSRLAGGFQETQYF. As DNA, the CDR3 is TGTGCCAGTAGTAGACTAGCGGGAGGATTCCAAGAGACCCAGTACTTC.

This clonotype appeared a few times. V gene TRBV7-8 combines with J gene TRBJ1-3, with D unclear. The CDR3 runs 16 residues. Germline assignment: CDR1 SGHVS and CDR2 FQNEAQ. Deletions cut 1 base from V and 1 base from J, with 11 bases between. The CDR3 region is CASSLVLVPSGNTIYF. CDR3 bases: TGTGCCAGCAGCTTAGTATTAGTACCTTCTGGAAACACCATATATTTT.

This clonotype was counted many times. The CDR3: CSARDGTSYEQYF. The DNA for the CDR3 is TGCAGTGCTAGAGATGGTACTAGCTACGAGCAGTACTTC. V is TRBV20-1 and J is TRBJ2-7, with a tentative D call TRBD2 (5 bases). Germline-derived CDR1 and CDR2 are DFQATT and SNEGSKA (reference sequence). The CDR3 spans 13 residues. The V gene lost 0 bases and the J gene lost 3 bases, with 9 bases spanning the gap.

The V and J genes are TRBV12-3 or TRBV12-4 and TRBJ1-1; D is undetermined. The CDR3 extends over 16 amino acids. Trimming removed 6 bases at V and 1 base at J, with 18 bases between. The CDR3 protein is CASSQVVGEPNTEAFF. In nucleotides, the CDR3 is TGTGCCAGCAGCCAGGTGGTTGGAGAGCCGAACACTGAAGCTTTCTTT.

Ten or more counts support this clonotype. The genes are TRBV15 and TRBJ2-7; 7 bases are a match to TRBD1. V lost 2 bases to trimming and J lost 8 bases; unmatched junction nucleotides: 9. This CDR3 comprises 14 residues. Germline V gene data show CDR1 as LNHNV and CDR2 as YYDKDF (reference sequence). CDR3 amino acids: CATSRSIGQAQQYF. DNA of the CDR3: TGTGCCACCAGCAGATCCATCGGACAGGCGCAGCAGTACTTC.

This clonotype was observed many times. J is TRBJ1-1 and V is TRBV30; D not certain. V was shortened by 3 bases and J by 1 base, with 6 bases between the two germline ends. Germline CDR1 and CDR2: GTSNPN and SVGIG (reference sequence). The CDR3 totals 12 residues. CDR3 nucleotide sequence: TGTGCCTGGAGGCTAGGGAACACTGAAGCTTTCTTT. This gives the protein CAWRLGNTEAFF. The complete variable domain, with remaining parts taken from reference TRBV30 and TRBJ1-1, reads SQTIHQWPATLVQPVGSPLSLECTVEGTSNPNLYWYRQAAGRGLQLLFYSVGIGQISSEVPQNLSASRPQDRQFILSSKKLLLSDSGFYLCAWRLGNTEAFFGQGTRLTVV.

The rearrangement joins TRBV28 to TRBJ1-1, with TRBD1 matching over 7 bases. Germline CDR1 reads MDHEN; CDR2 reads SYDVKM. V shed 6 bases, J shed 6 bases, and the junction held 13 bases outside the gene matches. The length of the CDR3 is 15 residues. CDR3 sequence (DNA): TGTGCCAGCAGCCAAACACAGGGGTGGGACCCTGAAGCTTTCTTT. Translating gives CASSQTQGWDPEAFF.

There are many counts of this clonotype. The V gene is TRBV20-1, the J gene TRBJ1-1, with D perhaps matching TRBD1 (5 bases). The germline gives CDR1 DFQATT, CDR2 SNEGSKA (reference sequence). V gave up 1 base and J gave up 4 bases, with 7 bases separating them. The CDR3 has 12 residues. The CDR3 reads CSARAGGTEAFF. CDR3 DNA sequence: TGCAGTGCTAGAGCTGGGGGCACTGAAGCTTTCTTT.

This clonotype came up a few times. The chain couples TRBV28 to TRBJ2-7; TRBD1 matches at 9 bases. The ends lost 6 bases at V and 6 bases at J; junction bases unmatched: 12. This CDR3 contains 15 residues. Germline assignment: CDR1 MDHEN and CDR2 SYDVKM. CDR3 amino acids: CASRGFTGGRGEQYF. CDR3 sequence (DNA): TGTGCCAGCAGGGGCTTTACAGGGGGCAGGGGCGAGCAGTACTTC.

The sample holds a few counts of this clonotype. The chain has TRBV19 and TRBJ2-7; D gene unclear. CDR3 length: 15 residues. From germline, CDR1 is LNHDA and CDR2 SQIVND (reference sequence). V was cut by 3 bases and J by 2 bases, with 14 bases left in between. The CDR3 DNA is TGTGCCAGTAGTATTAGGTTCTTCGGCCCCTACGAGCAGTACTTC. As protein: CASSIRFFGPYEQYF.

Comment on this clonotype: A read error may be the cause here, since a much bigger clone is one base away. The chain recombines TRBV12-3 or TRBV12-4 with TRBJ1-1; 8 nucleotides line up with TRBD1. The CDR3 is made up of 13 amino acids. CDR3 nucleotide sequence: TGTGCCAGCAGTTTCGTGACAGGGGCTGAAGCTTACTTT. It specifies CASSFVTGAEAYF.

This clonotype was observed a handful of times. The CDR3 DNA reads as TGTGCCAGCAGGGGAGGGACAGGGCAAAACATTCAGTACTTC. Translating it yields CASRGGTGQNIQYF. The chain employs TRBV7-2 and TRBJ2-4; 9 positions agree with TRBD1. This CDR3 contains 14 residues. J was trimmed by 5 bases and V by 6 bases; bases with no gene match: 5. The V gene's germline CDR1 is SGHTA and CDR2 FQGNSA.